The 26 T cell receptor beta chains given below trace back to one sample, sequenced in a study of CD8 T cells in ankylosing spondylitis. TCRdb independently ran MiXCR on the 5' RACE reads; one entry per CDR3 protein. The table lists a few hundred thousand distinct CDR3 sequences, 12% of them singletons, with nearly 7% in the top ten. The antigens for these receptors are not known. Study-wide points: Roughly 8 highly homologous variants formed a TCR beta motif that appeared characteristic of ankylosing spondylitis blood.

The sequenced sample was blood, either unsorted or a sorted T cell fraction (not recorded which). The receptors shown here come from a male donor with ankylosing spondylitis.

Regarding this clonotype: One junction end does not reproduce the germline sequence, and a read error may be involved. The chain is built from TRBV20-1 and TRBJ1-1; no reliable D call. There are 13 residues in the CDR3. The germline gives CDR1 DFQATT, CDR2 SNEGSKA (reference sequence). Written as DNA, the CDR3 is TGCAGTGCGGAACCACATACAAACACTGGAGCTTTCTTT. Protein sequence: CSAEPHTNTGAFF.

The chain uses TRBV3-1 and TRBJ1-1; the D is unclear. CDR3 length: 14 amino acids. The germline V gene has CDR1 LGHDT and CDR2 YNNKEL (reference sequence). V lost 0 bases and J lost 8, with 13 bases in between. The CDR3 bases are TGTGCCAGCAGCCAAGATATGTTTAGGAGGGAAGCTTTCTTT. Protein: CASSQDMFRREAFF.

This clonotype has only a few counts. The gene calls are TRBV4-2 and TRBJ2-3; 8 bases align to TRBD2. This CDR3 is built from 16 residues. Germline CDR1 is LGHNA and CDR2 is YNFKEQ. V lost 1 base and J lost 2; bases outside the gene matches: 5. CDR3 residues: CASSQGVAGNTDTQYF. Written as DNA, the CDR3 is TGTGCCAGCAGCCAAGGGGTAGCGGGAAACACAGATACGCAGTATTTT.

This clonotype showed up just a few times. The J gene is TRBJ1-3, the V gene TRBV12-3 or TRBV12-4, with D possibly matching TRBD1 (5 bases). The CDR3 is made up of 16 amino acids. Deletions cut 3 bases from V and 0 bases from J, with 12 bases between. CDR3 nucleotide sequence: TGTGCCAGCAGTTTGGGCAGACAGTCCTCTGGAAACACCATATATTTT. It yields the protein CASSLGRQSSGNTIYF.

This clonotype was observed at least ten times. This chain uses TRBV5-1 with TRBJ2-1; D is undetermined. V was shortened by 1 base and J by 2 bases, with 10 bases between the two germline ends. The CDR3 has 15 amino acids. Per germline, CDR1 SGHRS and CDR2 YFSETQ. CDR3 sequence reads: CASSLQVPAYNEQFF. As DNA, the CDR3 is TGCGCCAGCAGCTTGCAGGTCCCGGCCTACAATGAGCAGTTCTTC.

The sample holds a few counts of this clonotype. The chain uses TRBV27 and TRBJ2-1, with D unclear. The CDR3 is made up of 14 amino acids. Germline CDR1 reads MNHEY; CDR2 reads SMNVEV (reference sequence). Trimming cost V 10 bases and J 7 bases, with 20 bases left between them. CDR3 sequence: CATTDGPPKNEQFF. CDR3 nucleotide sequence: TGTGCCACCACGGACGGGCCCCCCAAGAATGAGCAGTTCTTC.

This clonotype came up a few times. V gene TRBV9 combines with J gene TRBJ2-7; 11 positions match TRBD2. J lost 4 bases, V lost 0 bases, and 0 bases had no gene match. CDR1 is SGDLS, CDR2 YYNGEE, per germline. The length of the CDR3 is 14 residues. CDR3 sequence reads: CASSVGLAGYEQYF. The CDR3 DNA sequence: TGTGCCAGCAGCGTAGGACTAGCGGGATACGAGCAGTACTTC. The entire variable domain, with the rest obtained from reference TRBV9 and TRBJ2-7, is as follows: DSGVTQTPKHLITATGQRVTLRCSPRSGDLSVYWYQQSLDQGLQFLIQYYNGEERAKGNILERFSAQQFPDLHSELNLSSLELGDSALYFCASSVGLAGYEQYFGPGTRLTVT.

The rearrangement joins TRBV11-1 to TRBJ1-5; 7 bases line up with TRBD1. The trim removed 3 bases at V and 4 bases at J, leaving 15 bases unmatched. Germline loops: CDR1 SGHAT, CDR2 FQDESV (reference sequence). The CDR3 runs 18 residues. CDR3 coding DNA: TGTGCCAGCAGCTTTGGGGTCCCCGGGACAGAAGTGAATCAGCCCCAGCATTTT. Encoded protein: CASSFGVPGTEVNQPQHF.

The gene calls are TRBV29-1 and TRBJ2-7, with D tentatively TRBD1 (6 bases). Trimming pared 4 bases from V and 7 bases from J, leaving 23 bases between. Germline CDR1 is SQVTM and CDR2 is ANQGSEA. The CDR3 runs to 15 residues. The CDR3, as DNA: TGCAGCGTTGGGGGGCCGACAGGTCACCAGGGTGAGCAGTACGTC. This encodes CSVGGPTGHQGEQYV.

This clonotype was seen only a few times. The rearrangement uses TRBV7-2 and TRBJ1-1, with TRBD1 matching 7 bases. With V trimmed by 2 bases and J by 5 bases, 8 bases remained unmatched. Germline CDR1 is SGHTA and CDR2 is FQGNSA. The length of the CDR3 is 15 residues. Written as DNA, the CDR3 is TGTGCCAGCAGCTTAAGGGGGCGGTCGGATACTGAAGCTTTCTTT. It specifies CASSLRGRSDTEAFF. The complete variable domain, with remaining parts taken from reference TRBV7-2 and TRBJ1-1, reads GAGVSQSPSNKVTEKGKDVELRCDPISGHTALYWYRQSLGQGLEFLIYFQGNSAPDKSGLPSDRFSAERTGGSVSTLTIQRTQQEDSAVYLCASSLRGRSDTEAFFGQGTRLTVV.

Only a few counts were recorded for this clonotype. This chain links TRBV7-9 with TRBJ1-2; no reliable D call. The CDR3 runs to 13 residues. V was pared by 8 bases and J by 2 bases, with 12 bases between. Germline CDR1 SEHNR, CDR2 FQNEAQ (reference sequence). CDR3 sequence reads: CASAGRENYGYTF. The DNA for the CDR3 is TGTGCCAGCGCCGGACGGGAAAACTATGGCTACACCTTC.

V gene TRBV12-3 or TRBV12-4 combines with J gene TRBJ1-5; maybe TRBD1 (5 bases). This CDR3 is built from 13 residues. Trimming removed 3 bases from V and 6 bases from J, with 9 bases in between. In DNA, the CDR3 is TGTGCCAGCAGTTTTAGCAGGGTTCAGCCCCAGCATTTT. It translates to CASSFSRVQPQHF.

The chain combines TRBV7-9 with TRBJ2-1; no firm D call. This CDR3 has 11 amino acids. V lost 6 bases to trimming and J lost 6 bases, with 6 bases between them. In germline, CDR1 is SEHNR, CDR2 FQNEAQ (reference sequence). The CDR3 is CASRLVNEQFF. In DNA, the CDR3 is TGTGCCAGCAGACTGGTCAATGAGCAGTTCTTC.

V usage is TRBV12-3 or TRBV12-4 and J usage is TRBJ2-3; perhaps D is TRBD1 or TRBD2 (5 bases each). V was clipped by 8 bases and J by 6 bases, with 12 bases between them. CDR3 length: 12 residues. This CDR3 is CASRGLGDTQYF. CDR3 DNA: TGTGCCAGCCGGGGCTTGGGCGATACGCAGTATTTT.

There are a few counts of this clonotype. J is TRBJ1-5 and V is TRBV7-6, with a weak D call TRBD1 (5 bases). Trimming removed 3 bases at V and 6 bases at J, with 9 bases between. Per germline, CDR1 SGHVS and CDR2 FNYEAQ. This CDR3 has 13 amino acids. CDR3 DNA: TGTGCCAGCAGCTTCGACAGTCTTCAGCCCCAGCATTTT. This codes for CASSFDSLQPQHF.

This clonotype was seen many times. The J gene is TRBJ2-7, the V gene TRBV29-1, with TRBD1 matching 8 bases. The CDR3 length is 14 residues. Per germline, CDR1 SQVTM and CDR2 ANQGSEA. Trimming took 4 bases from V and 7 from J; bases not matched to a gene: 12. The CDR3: CSVAGPGGTGEQYF. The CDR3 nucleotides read TGCAGCGTTGCAGGGCCAGGGGGCACGGGAGAGCAGTACTTC.

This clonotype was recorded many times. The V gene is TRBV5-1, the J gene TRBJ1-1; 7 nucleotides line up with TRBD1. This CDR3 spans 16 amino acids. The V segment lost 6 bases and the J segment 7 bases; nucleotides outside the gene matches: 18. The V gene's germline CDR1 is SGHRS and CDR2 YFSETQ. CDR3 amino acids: CASNIERQGGDHEAFF. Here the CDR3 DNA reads TGCGCCAGCAATATTGAGCGGCAGGGGGGAGACCATGAAGCTTTCTTT.

This CDR3 reads CATNQQAPGDTQYF. As DNA, the CDR3 is TGTGCCACAAATCAGCAGGCTCCGGGGGATACGCAGTATTTT. The gene calls are TRBV10-3 and TRBJ2-3, with D maybe TRBD2 (5 bases). Germline values: CDR1 ENHRY, CDR2 SYGVKD. The CDR3 length is 14 residues. V lost 10 bases to trimming and J lost 6 bases, with 20 bases between them.

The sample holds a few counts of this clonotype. The CDR3 is CASSVGQGYNEQFF. The CDR3 bases are TGTGCCAGCAGCGTAGGTCAGGGCTACAATGAGCAGTTCTTC. The chain links TRBV9 to TRBJ2-1, with D possibly TRBD1 on 5 matching bases. There are 14 residues in the CDR3. The V gene lost 0 bases and the J gene lost 3 bases, with 7 bases spanning the gap. CDR1 SGDLS and CDR2 YYNGEE come from the germline V gene.

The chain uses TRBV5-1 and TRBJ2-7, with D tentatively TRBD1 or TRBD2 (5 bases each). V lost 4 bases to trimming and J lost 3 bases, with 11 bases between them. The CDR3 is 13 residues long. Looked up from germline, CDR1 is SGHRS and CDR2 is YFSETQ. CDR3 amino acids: CASSLREYYEQYF. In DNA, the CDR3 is TGCGCCAGCAGCCTCAGGGAGTACTACGAGCAGTACTTC.

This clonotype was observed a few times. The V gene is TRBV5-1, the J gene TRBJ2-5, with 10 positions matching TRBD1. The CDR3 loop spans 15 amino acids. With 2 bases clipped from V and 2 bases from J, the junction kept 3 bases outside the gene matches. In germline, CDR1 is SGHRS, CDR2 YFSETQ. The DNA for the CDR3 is TGCGCCAGCAGCTTTGGACAGGGGGGACAAGAGACCCAGTACTTC. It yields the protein CASSFGQGGQETQYF.

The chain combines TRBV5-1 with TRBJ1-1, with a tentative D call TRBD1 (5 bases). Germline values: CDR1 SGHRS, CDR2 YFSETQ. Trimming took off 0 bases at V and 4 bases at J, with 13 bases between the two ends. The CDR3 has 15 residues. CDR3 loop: CASSLVGGLATEAFF. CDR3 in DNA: TGCGCCAGCAGCTTGGTGGGGGGATTGGCCACTGAAGCTTTCTTT. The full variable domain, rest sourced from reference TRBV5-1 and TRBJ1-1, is KAGVTQTPRYLIKTRGQQVTLSCSPISGHRSVSWYQQTPGQGLQFLFEYFSETQRNKGNFPGRFSGRQFSNSRSEMNVSTLELGDSALYLCASSLVGGLATEAFFGQGTRLTVV.

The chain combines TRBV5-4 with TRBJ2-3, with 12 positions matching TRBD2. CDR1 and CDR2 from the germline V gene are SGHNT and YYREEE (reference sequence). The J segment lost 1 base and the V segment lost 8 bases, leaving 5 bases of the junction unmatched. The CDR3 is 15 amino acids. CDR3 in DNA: TGTGCCAGTCGACTAGCGGGGGTTGGCACAGATACGCAGTATTTT. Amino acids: CASRLAGVGTDTQYF.

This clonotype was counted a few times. The CDR3 protein is CATSTEGDQPQHF. The CDR3 DNA follows: TGTGCCACCAGTACGGAGGGGGATCAGCCCCAGCATTTT. The chain uses TRBV24-1 and TRBJ1-5; weak D call: TRBD1 (6 bases). CDR3 length: 13 amino acids. Germline V gene data show CDR1 as KGHDR and CDR2 as SFDVKD. Trimming shortened V by 6 bases and J by 5 bases, and 10 bases separated the two germline ends.

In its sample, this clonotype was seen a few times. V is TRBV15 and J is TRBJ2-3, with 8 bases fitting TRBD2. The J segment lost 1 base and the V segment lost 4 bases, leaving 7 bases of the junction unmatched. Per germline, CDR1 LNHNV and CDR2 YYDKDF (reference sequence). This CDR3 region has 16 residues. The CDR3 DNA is TGTGCCACCAGCATGGGGAGTAGCGGGGGCACAGATACGCAGTATTTT. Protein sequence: CATSMGSSGGTDTQYF.

CDR3 protein: CASETGVLNQPQHF. For the CDR3, the DNA is TGCGCCAGTGAAACAGGGGTGCTGAATCAGCCCCAGCATTTT. The chain uses TRBV5-1 and TRBJ1-5; 7 bases are a match to TRBD1. CDR1 is SGHRS, CDR2 YFSETQ, per germline. The CDR3 is made up of 14 amino acids. Trimming cost V 8 bases and J 4 bases; bases outside gene matches: 9.